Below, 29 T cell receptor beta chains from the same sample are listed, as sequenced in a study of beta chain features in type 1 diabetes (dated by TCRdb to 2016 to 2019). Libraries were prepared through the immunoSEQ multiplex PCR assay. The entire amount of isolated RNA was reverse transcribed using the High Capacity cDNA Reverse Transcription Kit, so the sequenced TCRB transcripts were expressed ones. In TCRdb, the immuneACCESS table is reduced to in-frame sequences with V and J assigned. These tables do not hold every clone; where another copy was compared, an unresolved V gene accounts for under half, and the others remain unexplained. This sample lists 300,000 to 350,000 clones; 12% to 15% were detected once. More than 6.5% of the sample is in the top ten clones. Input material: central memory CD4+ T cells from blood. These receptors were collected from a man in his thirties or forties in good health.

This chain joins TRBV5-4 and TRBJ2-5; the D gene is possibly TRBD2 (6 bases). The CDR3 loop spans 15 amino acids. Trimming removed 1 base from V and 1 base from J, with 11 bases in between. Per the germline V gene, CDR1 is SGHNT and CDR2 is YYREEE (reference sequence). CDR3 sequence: CASSLPRGTQETQYF. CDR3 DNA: TGTGCCAGCAGCTTGCCTCGCGGGACCCAAGAGACCCAGTACTTC.

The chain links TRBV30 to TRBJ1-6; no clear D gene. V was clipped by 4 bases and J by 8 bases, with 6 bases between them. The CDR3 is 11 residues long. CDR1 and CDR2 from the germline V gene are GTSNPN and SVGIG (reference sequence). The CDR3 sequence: CAWMVDSPLHF. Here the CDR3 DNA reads TGTGCCTGGATGGTCGATTCACCCCTCCACTTT.

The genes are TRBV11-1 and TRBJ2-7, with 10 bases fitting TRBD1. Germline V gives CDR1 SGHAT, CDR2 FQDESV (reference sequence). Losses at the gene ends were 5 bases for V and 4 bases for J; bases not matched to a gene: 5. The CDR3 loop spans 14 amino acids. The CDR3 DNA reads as TGTGCCAGCAGCCCGGACAGGGGGGGGTACGAGCAGTACGTC. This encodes CASSPDRGGYEQYV.

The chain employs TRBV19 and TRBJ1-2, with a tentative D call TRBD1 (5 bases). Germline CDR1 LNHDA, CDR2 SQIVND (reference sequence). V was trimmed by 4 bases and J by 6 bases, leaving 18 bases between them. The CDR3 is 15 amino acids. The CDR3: CASSTDVGRVNGYTF. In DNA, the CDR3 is TGTGCCAGTAGTACCGACGTGGGACGAGTAAATGGCTACACCTTC. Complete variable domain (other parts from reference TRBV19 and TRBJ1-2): DGGITQSPKYLFRKEGQNVTLSCEQNLNHDAMYWYRQDPGQGLRLIYYSQIVNDFQKGDIAEGYSVSREKKESFPLTVTSAQKNPTAFYLCASSTDVGRVNGYTFGSGTRLTVV.

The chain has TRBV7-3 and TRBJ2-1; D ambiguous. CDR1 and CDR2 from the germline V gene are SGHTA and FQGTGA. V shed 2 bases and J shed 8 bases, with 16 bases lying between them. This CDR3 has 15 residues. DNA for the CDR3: TGTGCCAGCAGCTTAGGTTTCTCGACGCGCCATGAGCAGTTCTTC. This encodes CASSLGFSTRHEQFF.

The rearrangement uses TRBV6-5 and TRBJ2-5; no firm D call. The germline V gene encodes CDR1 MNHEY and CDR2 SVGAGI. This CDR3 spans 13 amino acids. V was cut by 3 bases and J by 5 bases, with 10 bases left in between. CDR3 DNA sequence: TGTGCCAGCAGTTATGGCCCGCCGGAGACCCAGTACTTC. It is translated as CASSYGPPETQYF.

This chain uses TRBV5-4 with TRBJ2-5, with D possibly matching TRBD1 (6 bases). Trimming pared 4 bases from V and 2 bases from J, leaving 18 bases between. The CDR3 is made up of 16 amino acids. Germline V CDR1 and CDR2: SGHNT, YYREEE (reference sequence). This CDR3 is CASSLRRTAQQETQYF. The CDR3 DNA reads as TGTGCCAGCAGCCTTCGTCGGACAGCCCAACAAGAGACCCAGTACTTC.

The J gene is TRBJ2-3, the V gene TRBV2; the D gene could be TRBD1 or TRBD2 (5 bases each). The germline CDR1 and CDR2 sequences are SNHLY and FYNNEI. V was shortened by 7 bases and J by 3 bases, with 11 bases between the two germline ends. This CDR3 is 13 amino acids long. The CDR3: CASMGRSTDTQYF. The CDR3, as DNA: TGTGCCAGCATGGGACGATCTACAGATACGCAGTATTTT.

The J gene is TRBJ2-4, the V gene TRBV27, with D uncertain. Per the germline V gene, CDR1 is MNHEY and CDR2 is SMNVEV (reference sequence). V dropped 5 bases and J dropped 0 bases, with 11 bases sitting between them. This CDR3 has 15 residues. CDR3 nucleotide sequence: TGTGCCAGCAGTCCAATATCGAGAGCCAAAAACATTCAGTACTTC. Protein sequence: CASSPISRAKNIQYF.

For the CDR3, the DNA is TGTGCCACTACACAGGGATTAGGTGGCTACACCTTC. As protein: CATTQGLGGYTF. The V and J genes are TRBV6-1 and TRBJ1-2; weak D call: TRBD1 (6 bases). V lost 10 bases, J lost 7 bases, and 16 bases lay in between. CDR1 and CDR2 from the germline V gene are MNHNS and SASEGT. CDR3 length: 12 residues.

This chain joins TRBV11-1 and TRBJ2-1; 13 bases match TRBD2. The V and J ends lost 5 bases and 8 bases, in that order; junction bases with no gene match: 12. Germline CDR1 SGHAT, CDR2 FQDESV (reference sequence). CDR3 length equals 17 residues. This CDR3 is CASSPLAGLAGVYEQFF. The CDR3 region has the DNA TGTGCCAGCAGCCCACTAGCCGGACTAGCGGGAGTCTATGAGCAGTTCTTC.

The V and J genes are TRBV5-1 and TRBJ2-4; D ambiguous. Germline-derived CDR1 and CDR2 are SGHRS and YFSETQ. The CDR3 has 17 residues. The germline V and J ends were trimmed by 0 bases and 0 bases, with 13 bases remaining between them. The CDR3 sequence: CASSLAPDSLAKNIQYF. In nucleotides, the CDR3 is TGCGCCAGCAGCTTGGCCCCGGATTCACTAGCCAAAAACATTCAGTACTTC.

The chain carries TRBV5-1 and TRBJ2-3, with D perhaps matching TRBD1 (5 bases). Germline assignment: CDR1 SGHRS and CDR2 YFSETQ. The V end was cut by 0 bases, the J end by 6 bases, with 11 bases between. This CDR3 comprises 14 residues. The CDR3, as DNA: TGCGCCAGCAGCTTGGAGGGGAAGCGCGATACGCAGTATTTT. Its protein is CASSLEGKRDTQYF.

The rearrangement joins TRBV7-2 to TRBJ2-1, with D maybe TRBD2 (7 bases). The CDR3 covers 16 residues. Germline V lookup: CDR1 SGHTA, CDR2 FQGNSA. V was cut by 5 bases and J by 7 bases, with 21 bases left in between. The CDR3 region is CASSPPGGRGLNEQFF. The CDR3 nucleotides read TGTGCCAGCAGCCCCCCGGGGGGTCGGGGGCTAAATGAGCAGTTCTTC.

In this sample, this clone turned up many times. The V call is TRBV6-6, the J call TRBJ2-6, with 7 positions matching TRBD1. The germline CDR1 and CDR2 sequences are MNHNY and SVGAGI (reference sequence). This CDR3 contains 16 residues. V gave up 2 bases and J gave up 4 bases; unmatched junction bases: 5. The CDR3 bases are TGTGCCAGCAGTTACCCTACAGGGGCCGGGGCCAACGTCCTGACTTTC. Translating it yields CASSYPTGAGANVLTF.

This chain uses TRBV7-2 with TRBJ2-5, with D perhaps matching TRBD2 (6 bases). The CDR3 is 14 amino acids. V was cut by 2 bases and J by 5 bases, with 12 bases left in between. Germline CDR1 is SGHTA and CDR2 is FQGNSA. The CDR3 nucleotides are TGTGCCAGCAGCTTAAGCGGGTTGGTTGAGACCCAGTACTTC. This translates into CASSLSGLVETQYF.

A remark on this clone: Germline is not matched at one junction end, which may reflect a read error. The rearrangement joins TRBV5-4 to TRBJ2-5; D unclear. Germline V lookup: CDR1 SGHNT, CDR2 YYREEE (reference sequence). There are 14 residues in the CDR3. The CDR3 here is CASSQEYSPGTQYF. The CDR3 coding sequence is TGCGCCAGCAGCCAAGAGTACAGCCCAGGGACCCAGTACTTC.

The DNA of the CDR3 is TGTGCCAGCAGGCCGACTAGCGGGTCGTACAATGAGCAGTTCTTC. This codes for CASRPTSGSYNEQFF. The chain combines TRBV2 with TRBJ2-1; 10 bases agree with TRBD2. Trimming at V came to 6 bases and at J to 4 bases, leaving 6 bases not matched to a gene. Germline loops: CDR1 SNHLY, CDR2 FYNNEI. CDR3 length: 15 residues.

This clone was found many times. CDR3 in DNA: TGTGCCAGCAGGCGATCAACTAGGGATTTGGAGACCCAGTACTTC. This codes for CASRRSTRDLETQYF. This chain uses TRBV7-2 with TRBJ2-5, with D maybe TRBD2 (5 bases). The CDR3 is made up of 15 amino acids. CDR1 SGHTA and CDR2 FQGNSA come from the germline V gene. V was pared by 6 bases and J by 5 bases, with 19 bases between.

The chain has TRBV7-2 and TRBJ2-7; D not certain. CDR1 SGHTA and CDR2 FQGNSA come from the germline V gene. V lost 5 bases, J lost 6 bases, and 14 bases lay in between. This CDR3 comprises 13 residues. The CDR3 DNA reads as TGTGCCAGCAGCCGATCGGGTCCGGCCGAGCAGTACTTC. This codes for CASSRSGPAEQYF.

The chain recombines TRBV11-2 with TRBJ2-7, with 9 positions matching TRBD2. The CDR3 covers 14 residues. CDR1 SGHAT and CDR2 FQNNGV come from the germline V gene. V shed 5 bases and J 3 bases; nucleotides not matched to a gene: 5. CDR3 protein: CASSLAGYNYEQYF. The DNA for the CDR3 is TGTGCCAGCAGCCTAGCGGGATACAACTACGAGCAGTACTTC.

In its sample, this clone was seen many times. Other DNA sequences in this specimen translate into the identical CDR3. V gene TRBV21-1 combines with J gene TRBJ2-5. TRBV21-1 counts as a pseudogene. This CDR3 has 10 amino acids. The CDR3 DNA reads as TGTGCCAGCAGAGGAGAGACCCAGTACTTC. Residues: CASRGETQYF.

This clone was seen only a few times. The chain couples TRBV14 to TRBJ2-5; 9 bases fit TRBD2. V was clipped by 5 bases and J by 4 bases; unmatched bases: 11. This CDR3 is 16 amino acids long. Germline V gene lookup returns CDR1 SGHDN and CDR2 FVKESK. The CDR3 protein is CASSNRLAGWRETQYF. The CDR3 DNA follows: TGTGCCAGCAGCAACAGGCTAGCGGGGTGGAGAGAGACCCAGTACTTC.

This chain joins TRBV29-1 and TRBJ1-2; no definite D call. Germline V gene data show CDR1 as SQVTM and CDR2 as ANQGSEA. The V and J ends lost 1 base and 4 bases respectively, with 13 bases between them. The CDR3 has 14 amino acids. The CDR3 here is CSVEGEWFGYGYTF. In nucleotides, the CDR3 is TGCAGCGTTGAAGGGGAGTGGTTTGGCTATGGCTACACCTTC.

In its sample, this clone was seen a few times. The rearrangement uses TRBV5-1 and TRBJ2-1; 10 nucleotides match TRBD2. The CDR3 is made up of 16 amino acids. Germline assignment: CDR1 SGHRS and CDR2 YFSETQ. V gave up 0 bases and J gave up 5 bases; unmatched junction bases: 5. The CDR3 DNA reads TGCGCCAGCAGCTTGGCCGGGCTAGCGGGGGACAATGAGCAGTTCTTC. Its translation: CASSLAGLAGDNEQFF.

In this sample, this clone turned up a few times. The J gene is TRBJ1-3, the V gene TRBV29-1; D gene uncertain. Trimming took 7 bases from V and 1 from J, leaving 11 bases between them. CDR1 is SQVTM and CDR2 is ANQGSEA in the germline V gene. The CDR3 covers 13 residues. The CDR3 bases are TGCAGCGCCCGGGTTGGATCTGGAAACACCATATATTTT. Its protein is CSARVGSGNTIYF.

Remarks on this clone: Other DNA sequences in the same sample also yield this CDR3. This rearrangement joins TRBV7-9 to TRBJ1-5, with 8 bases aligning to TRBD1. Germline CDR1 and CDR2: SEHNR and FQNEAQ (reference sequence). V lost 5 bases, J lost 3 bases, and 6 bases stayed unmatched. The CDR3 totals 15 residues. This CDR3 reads CASSKGGQDNQPQHF. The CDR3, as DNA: TGTGCCAGCAGCAAAGGGGGACAGGACAATCAGCCCCAGCATTTT.

CDR3 nucleotide sequence: TGTGCCAGCAGCCACAGCGAGGCATCAGTCCCCTACGAGCAGTACTTC. This encodes CASSHSEASVPYEQYF. The chain carries TRBV14 and TRBJ2-7; no reliable D call. Germline V CDR1 and CDR2: SGHDN, FVKESK. V gave up 3 bases and J gave up 2 bases, with 17 bases separating them. CDR3 length: 16 amino acids.

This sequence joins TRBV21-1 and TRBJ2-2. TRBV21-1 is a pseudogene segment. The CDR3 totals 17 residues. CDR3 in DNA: TGTGCCAGCGGTTGGGCTGGGGGGCGCAGGAGGATCGGGGAGCTGTTTTTT. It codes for CASGWAGGRRRIGELFF.